This T cell receptor (beta chain) was obtained from a study of blood T cell repertoires in COVID-19. Some clones are missing from TCRdb's copy, which holds only in-frame ones; the method was immunoSEQ multiplex PCR. The data contain about 53,000 clones, approximately 87% of them singletons. This CDR3 is 15 amino acids long. Per germline, CDR1 SGHVS and CDR2 FNYEAQ. With V trimmed by 5 bases and J by 0 bases, 3 bases remained unmatched. The sequenced sample was peripheral blood. The chain recombines TRBV7-6 with TRBJ1-4, with TRBD1 identical over 7 bases. The source is a middle-aged man with acute or convalescent COVID-19. Here the CDR3 DNA reads TGTGCCAGCAGCGGGGACAGTGCAACTAATGAAAAACTGTTTTTT. This translates into CASSGDSATNEKLFF.